These 30 T cell receptor beta chains came from one sample sequenced in a study of shared clonotypes between healthy human individuals. Repertoires were generated with immunoSEQ multiplex PCR, while TCRdb's copy carries only in-frame clones and drops some. The sample shows hundreds of thousands of clones, roughly 97% of them seen only once. The sequenced sample consisted of naive CD4+ T cells sorted from blood. Subset noted: CD45RA+ positively selected. The receptor source for this set is a woman aged 30 to 39 in good health.

V is TRBV11-2 and J is TRBJ2-7, with 7 bases matching TRBD2. The CDR3 contains 14 residues. With V trimmed by 3 bases and J by 1 base, 3 bases remained unmatched. CDR1 and CDR2 from the germline V gene are SGHAT and FQNNGV. In nucleotides, the CDR3 is TGTGCCAGCAGCTTGTGGACTAGATCCTACGAGCAGTACTTC. It codes for CASSLWTRSYEQYF.

This chain links TRBV16 with TRBJ1-4, with D unresolved. Germline assignment: CDR1 KGHSY and CDR2 FQNENV. This CDR3 contains 16 residues. V was trimmed by 1 base and J by 0 bases, leaving 9 bases between them. The CDR3, as DNA: TGTGCCAGCAGCCAATATACCCGAGCAACTAATGAAAAACTGTTTTTT. Encoded protein: CASSQYTRATNEKLFF.

The chain uses TRBV2 and TRBJ1-2; 7 nucleotides align to TRBD1. CDR1 and CDR2 from the germline V gene are SNHLY and FYNNEI. V trimming: 6 bases; J trimming: 1 base; junction bases outside the gene matches: 5. The CDR3 has 14 amino acids. This CDR3 reads CASRGTVVNYGYTF. CDR3 DNA: TGTGCCAGCAGGGGGACAGTAGTTAACTATGGCTACACCTTC. Full variable domain (rest looked up from reference TRBV2 and TRBJ1-2): EPEVTQTPSHQVTQMGQEVILRCVPISNHLYFYWYRQILGQKVEFLVSFYNNEISEKSEIFDDQFSVERPDGSNFTLKIRSTKLEDSAMYFCASRGTVVNYGYTFGSGTRLTVV.

This clone has a single count. V usage is TRBV18 and J usage is TRBJ1-5, with TRBD1 matching over 7 bases. Germline V gene sequence: CDR1 KGHSH, CDR2 LQKENI. With V trimmed by 4 bases and J by 3 bases, 9 bases remained unmatched. CDR3 size: 16 residues. The CDR3 region has the DNA TGTGCCAGCTCACAGAGCAGGACAGGAAACAATCAGCCCCAGCATTTT. The encoded protein is CASSQSRTGNNQPQHF.

This chain joins TRBV6-1 and TRBJ1-5; possible D gene TRBD1, 6 bases. V was cut by 2 bases and J by 1 base, with 9 bases left in between. Germline CDR1 MNHNS, CDR2 SASEGT. The CDR3 sequence is 15 residues long. The CDR3: CASSEWTASNQPQHF. In nucleotides, the CDR3 is TGTGCCAGCAGTGAATGGACAGCGAGCAATCAGCCCCAGCATTTT.

This rearrangement joins TRBV5-1 to TRBJ2-1, with 10 bases lining up with TRBD2. CDR1 and CDR2 (germline): SGHRS, YFSETQ. V gave up 1 base and J gave up 8 bases; unmatched junction bases: 6. The CDR3 loop spans 15 amino acids. This chain's CDR3 is CASSLSLAGVDEQFF. The CDR3 coding sequence is TGCGCCAGCAGCTTGAGTCTAGCGGGAGTAGATGAGCAGTTCTTC. The entire variable domain, with the rest obtained from reference TRBV5-1 and TRBJ2-1, is as follows: KAGVTQTPRYLIKTRGQQVTLSCSPISGHRSVSWYQQTPGQGLQFLFEYFSETQRNKGNFPGRFSGRQFSNSRSEMNVSTLELGDSALYLCASSLSLAGVDEQFFGPGTRLTVL.

This sequence joins TRBV28 and TRBJ1-5; D unclear. The germline CDR1 and CDR2 sequences are MDHEN and SYDVKM. The V end lost 1 base, the J end lost 8 bases, and 6 bases lay between the germline ends. This CDR3 has 12 residues. CDR3 residues: CASSLSVKPQHF. The CDR3 DNA reads TGTGCCAGCAGTTTATCCGTGAAGCCCCAGCATTTT.

The V and J genes are TRBV7-9 and TRBJ1-2; D may be TRBD1 (5 bases). There are 14 residues in the CDR3. V was clipped by 5 bases and J by 4 bases, with 14 bases between them. Per germline, CDR1 SEHNR and CDR2 FQNEAQ (reference sequence). The CDR3: CASSLFDSPYGYTF. The CDR3, as DNA: TGTGCCAGCAGCCTTTTCGACAGTCCCTATGGCTACACCTTC.

Here the CDR3 reads CASNRLAGFSYNEQFF. The CDR3 DNA sequence: TGTGCCAGCAACCGACTAGCGGGATTCTCCTACAATGAGCAGTTCTTC. The chain couples TRBV28 to TRBJ2-1; 11 positions agree with TRBD2. Losses at the gene ends were 7 bases for V and 0 bases for J; bases not matched to a gene: 5. The CDR3 extends over 16 amino acids. Germline loops: CDR1 MDHEN, CDR2 SYDVKM.

The V call is TRBV28, the J call TRBJ1-2; perhaps TRBD1 as D (6 bases). The germline V gene encodes CDR1 MDHEN and CDR2 SYDVKM. The CDR3 is made up of 12 amino acids. V lost 5 bases and J lost 6, with 10 bases in between. As DNA, the CDR3 is TGTGCCAGCAGTCAGGGGAGGGATGGCTACACCTTC. Translation gives CASSQGRDGYTF.

The V and J genes are TRBV6-5 and TRBJ2-7; 10 bases are a match to TRBD1. From germline, CDR1 is MNHEY and CDR2 SVGAGI. The CDR3 runs 13 residues. Trimming cost V 9 bases and J 1 base; bases outside gene matches: 3. CDR3 sequence (DNA): TGTGCCAGTGGGACAGGGGCTTCCTACGAGCAGTACTTC. Its translation: CASGTGASYEQYF.

The gene calls are TRBV19 and TRBJ2-4; weak D call: TRBD1 (5 bases). This CDR3 has 15 amino acids. Trimming removed 2 bases from V and 6 bases from J, with 14 bases in between. Germline V gives CDR1 LNHDA, CDR2 SQIVND (reference sequence). The CDR3 bases are TGTGCCAGTAGTATATTTACAGGCATGAGAAACATTCAGTACTTC. Translation: CASSIFTGMRNIQYF.

J is TRBJ1-2 and V is TRBV7-2; D possibly corresponds to TRBD1 (5 bases). V lost 0 bases, J lost 2 bases, and 7 bases lay in between. CDR1 is SGHTA and CDR2 is FQGNSA in the germline V gene. The CDR3 runs 14 residues. The DNA of the CDR3 is TGTGCCAGCAGCTTAGCGGGACGGAACTATGGCTACACCTTC. Protein product: CASSLAGRNYGYTF.

J is TRBJ2-1 and V is TRBV5-6, with unresolved D. The V end lost 0 bases, the J end lost 2 bases, and 12 bases lay between the germline ends. This CDR3 comprises 16 residues. CDR1 is SGHDT, CDR2 YYEEEE, per germline. CDR3 protein: CASSLGDSFAYNEQFF. The CDR3 region has the DNA TGTGCCAGCAGCTTGGGGGATAGTTTTGCCTACAATGAGCAGTTCTTC.

This clone is a singleton in its sample. The chain uses TRBV27 and TRBJ2-5; 7 bases fit TRBD2. Per the germline V gene, CDR1 is MNHEY and CDR2 is SMNVEV (reference sequence). J gave up 1 base and V 5 bases, and 4 bases lay outside the gene matches. CDR3 size: 14 residues. CDR3 DNA sequence: TGTGCCAGCAGTACCCGACTAGCCCAAGAGACCCAGTACTTC. It encodes CASSTRLAQETQYF.

The rearrangement joins TRBV19 to TRBJ1-4; TRBD1 matches 9 bases. The V and J ends lost 11 bases and 7 bases, in that order; junction bases with no gene match: 8. Germline V gene data show CDR1 as LNHDA and CDR2 as SQIVND (reference sequence). The length of the CDR3 is 13 residues. CDR3 sequence: CAAGGQGVEKLFF. The DNA of the CDR3 is TGTGCCGCGGGGGGACAGGGTGTTGAAAAACTGTTTTTT. Full variable domain (remainder filled in from reference TRBV19 and TRBJ1-4): DGGITQSPKYLFRKEGQNVTLSCEQNLNHDAMYWYRQDPGQGLRLIYYSQIVNDFQKGDIAEGYSVSREKKESFPLTVTSAQKNPTAFYLCAAGGQGVEKLFFGSGTQLSVL.

Of note for this clone: One end of the junction does not line up with germline, which may come from a read error. V usage is TRBV2 and J usage is TRBJ2-7; D is perhaps TRBD1 or TRBD2 (5 bases each). This CDR3 contains 11 residues. CDR1 SNHLY and CDR2 FYNNEI come from the germline V gene. The CDR3 spells CASSHEGPPRF. The CDR3 DNA is TGTGCCAGCAGCCACGAGGGACCCCCTCGGTTC. The whole variable domain, remainder taken from reference TRBV2 and TRBJ2-7, is EPEVTQTPSHQVTQMGQEVILRCVPISNHLYFYWYRQILGQKVEFLVSFYNNEISEKSEIFDDQFSVERPDGSNFTLKIRSTKLEDSAMYFCASSHEGPPRFGPGTRLTVT.

The J gene is TRBJ2-3, the V gene TRBV5-6; 7 bases align to TRBD2. CDR1 is SGHDT, CDR2 YYEEEE, per germline. V was pared by 0 bases and J by 0 bases, with 4 bases of the junction left unmatched. The CDR3 is 16 residues long. CDR3 sequence reads: CASSLEDSGSTDTQYF. CDR3 bases: TGTGCCAGCAGCTTGGAAGATAGCGGGAGCACAGATACGCAGTATTTT.

The rearrangement links TRBV4-1 to TRBJ2-2; D unclear. The CDR3 is 16 amino acids. V was trimmed by 1 base and J by 1 base, leaving 10 bases between them. From germline, CDR1 is MGHRA and CDR2 YSYEKL. CDR3 loop: CASSQVKGRNTGELFF. CDR3 DNA: TGCGCCAGCAGCCAAGTCAAGGGCCGGAACACCGGGGAGCTGTTTTTT.

V usage is TRBV15 and J usage is TRBJ1-2; the match to TRBD1 covers 7 bases. The length of the CDR3 is 15 residues. The J segment lost 4 bases and the V segment lost 4 bases, leaving 9 bases of the junction unmatched. CDR1 LNHNV and CDR2 YYDKDF come from the germline V gene (reference sequence). Written as DNA, the CDR3 is TGTGCCACCAGCACGATCGACAGGGCCCGCTATGGCTACACCTTC. It codes for CATSTIDRARYGYTF.

J is TRBJ2-3 and V is TRBV5-1, with 9 bases that match TRBD2. V was pared by 0 bases and J by 2 bases, with 1 base of the junction left unmatched. This CDR3 comprises 15 residues. Germline V CDR1 and CDR2: SGHRS, YFSETQ. The CDR3 spells CASSLVAGVTDTQYF. The CDR3 DNA reads as TGCGCCAGCAGCTTGGTAGCGGGAGTCACAGATACGCAGTATTTT.

J is TRBJ2-1 and V is TRBV7-7, with TRBD2 matching over 7 bases. V trimming: 9 bases; J trimming: 7 bases; junction bases outside the gene matches: 9. This CDR3 is 13 amino acids long. Germline lookup yields CDR1 SSHAT and CDR2 FNYEAQ (reference sequence). The CDR3 is CASGTGEGNEQFF. The CDR3 nucleotides read TGTGCCAGTGGCACGGGGGAGGGTAATGAGCAGTTCTTC.

This clone was observed once. The V gene is TRBV5-1, the J gene TRBJ2-1, with D tentatively TRBD2 (6 bases). CDR3 length equals 16 residues. The germline V and J ends were trimmed by 4 bases and 3 bases, with 17 bases remaining between them. Germline values: CDR1 SGHRS, CDR2 YFSETQ. Written as DNA, the CDR3 is TGCGCCAGCAGCCAACGTCTAGCGACCAGCTACAATGAGCAGTTCTTC. Amino acid sequence: CASSQRLATSYNEQFF.

V usage is TRBV6-1 and J usage is TRBJ2-4, with 11 bases matching TRBD2. The germline V gene encodes CDR1 MNHNS and CDR2 SASEGT. The CDR3 is 14 amino acids. With V trimmed by 3 bases and J by 7 bases, 2 bases remained unmatched. In nucleotides, the CDR3 is TGTGCCAGCAGTGAGACTAGCGGGACGAACATTCAGTACTTC. This gives the protein CASSETSGTNIQYF.

This clone was seen once. The V and J genes are TRBV9 and TRBJ1-3, with 8 bases that match TRBD1. The CDR3 loop spans 17 amino acids. Trimming cost V 3 bases and J 0 bases; bases outside gene matches: 8. Germline-derived CDR1 and CDR2 are SGDLS and YYNGEE. The CDR3 loop is CASSGDRGPFSGNTIYF. CDR3 nucleotides: TGTGCCAGCAGCGGAGACAGGGGTCCGTTCTCTGGAAACACCATATATTTT.

CDR3 bases: TGTGCCAGTAGTATCGAACTCCGTCACAACTATGGCTACACCTTC. Its translation is CASSIELRHNYGYTF. V usage is TRBV19 and J usage is TRBJ1-2; D is uncertain. V was cut by 3 bases and J by 2 bases, with 13 bases left in between. Germline assignment: CDR1 LNHDA and CDR2 SQIVND (reference sequence). The CDR3 sequence is 15 residues long.

This rearrangement joins TRBV19 to TRBJ2-1; D possibly corresponds to TRBD2 (6 bases). Germline V gene lookup returns CDR1 LNHDA and CDR2 SQIVND (reference sequence). Trimming took 3 bases from V and 1 from J, leaving 10 bases between them. The CDR3 totals 15 residues. The CDR3 DNA is TGTGCCAGTAGTATCGGGAGTCGGTCCTACAATGAGCAGTTCTTC. Its protein is CASSIGSRSYNEQFF.

The rearrangement joins TRBV30 to TRBJ1-2; no reliable D call. Germline CDR1 is GTSNPN and CDR2 is SVGIG (reference sequence). The CDR3 sequence is 12 residues long. Trimming pared 2 bases from V and 6 bases from J, leaving 10 bases between. The CDR3 here is CAWSTRRNGYTF. The CDR3 DNA reads TGTGCCTGGAGTACGAGGAGGAATGGCTACACCTTC.

The chain recombines TRBV6-1 with TRBJ1-4; D not certain. Per germline, CDR1 MNHNS and CDR2 SASEGT. V was cut by 4 bases and J by 4 bases, with 16 bases left in between. The CDR3 is 16 amino acids. The CDR3 reads CASSGQPGRGNEKLFF. CDR3 in DNA: TGTGCCAGCAGTGGGCAACCCGGACGGGGTAATGAAAAACTGTTTTTT.

The chain couples TRBV19 to TRBJ1-1, with 8 bases matching TRBD1. This CDR3 region has 16 residues. With V trimmed by 0 bases and J by 4 bases, 7 bases remained unmatched. The germline gives CDR1 LNHDA, CDR2 SQIVND (reference sequence). The CDR3 DNA reads TGTGCCAGTAGTATAGATCAAACAGGGGGAATCACTGAAGCTTTCTTT. Translation gives CASSIDQTGGITEAFF.